The rows below give T cell receptor beta chains drawn from one sample of a study of T cell responses to AZD1222 COVID-19 vaccine. Assay used: immunoSEQ multiplex PCR; TCRdb lists only in-frame clones, some missing. The data hold some 150,000 clones, with approximately 94% observed a single time. Material: peripheral blood, obtained on day 0 of AZD1222 vaccination. These TCRs come from an adult in good health. Each CDR3 is given with its conserved first and last residue. The D gene is left open where the match is weak. Clone sizes are given selectively: once, few, many, or a class where the clone is expanded.

size | D | J | V | DNA | CDR3
few | . | TRBJ2-1 | TRBV5-4 | TGTGCCAGCAGCTTGGCTCTTAGGACAGCTAAGAGCAATGAGCAGTTCTTC | CASSLALRTAKSNEQFF
. | . | TRBJ1-5 | TRBV27 | TGTGCCAGCAGCAGGGCGGGAGTAGAGCCCCAGCATTTT | CASSRAGVEPQHF
. | TRBD1 | TRBJ1-2 | TRBV2 | TGTGCCAGCAGTGAAGCTACGCAGGGGGCAATCTATGGCTACACCTTC | CASSEATQGAIYGYTF
. | TRBD1 | TRBJ2-2 | TRBV27 | TGTGCCAGCAGTTTATCGACAGGGCGGTTTGCCGGGGAGCTGTTTTTT | CASSLSTGRFAGELFF
. | TRBD2 | TRBJ2-1 | TRBV5-1 | TGCGCCAGCAGCCAGCGGGAGGGGGTTATCAATGAGCAGTTCTTC | CASSQREGVINEQFF
. | . | TRBJ1-3 | TRBV7-9 | TGTGCCAGCAGCTTAGACAACTACTCTGGAAACACCATATATTTT | CASSLDNYSGNTIYF
. | TRBD1 | TRBJ2-5 | TRBV18 | TGTGCCAGCTCATTAACAGGGGCAAAAGAGACCCAGTACTTC | CASSLTGAKETQYF
. | . | TRBJ1-1 | TRBV3-1/TRBV3-2 | TGTGCCAGCAGCCTGGGAGGGGTAAACACTGAAGCTTTCTTT | CASSLGGVNTEAFF
. | . | TRBJ2-7 | TRBV4-1 | TGCGCCAGCAGCCAAAAAGGGGCGAACTACGAGCAGTACTTC | CASSQKGANYEQYF
. | . | TRBJ1-4 | TRBV4-1 | TGCGCCAGCAGCCTGAGGGAGACAGTTAATGAAAAACTGTTTTTT | CASSLRETVNEKLFF
. | TRBD2 | TRBJ2-1 | TRBV7-9 | TGTGCCAGCAGCCCGCGGGGGGGCTGGGAAGATGAGCAGTTCTTC | CASSPRGGWEDEQFF
. | . | TRBJ2-7 | TRBV10-3 | TGTGCCATCAGTGAGGGTTACGAGCAGTACTTC | CAISEGYEQYF
. | . | TRBJ1-1 | TRBV6-5 | TGTGCCAGCGAAGTCCGGCCCAACACTGAAGCTTTCTTT | CASEVRPNTEAFF